This TCR beta chain was documented in a study of cytomegalovirus exposure and HLA in healthy donors. Findings of the study overall: Association of a missense DCLRE1C variant with TCR beta V- and J-gene trimming was reported in a later analysis. Looking again later, the authors saw that most CMV-associated TCR beta chains seemed HLA-restricted. Researchers counted some 150 TCR beta chains as cytomegalovirus-associated. Most TCR beta V segments were productive about 90% or about 30% of the time in an earlier analysis.

A multiplex PCR was run with 60 Vbeta primers and 13 Jbeta primers. Assay used: immunoSEQ multiplex PCR; TCRdb lists only in-frame clones, some missing. The data hold about 150,000 clones, with around 87% observed a single time. On this clone: Antigen unknown.

The source is a woman in her twenties or thirties in good health and CMV-seronegative. Material for sequencing was PBMCs.

The CDR3 nucleotides read TGTGCCAGCAGTTTTCGGTCAAACTATGGCTACACCTTC. This codes for CASSFRSNYGYTF. The V call is TRBV27, the J call TRBJ1-2, with unresolved D. CDR1 and CDR2 from the germline V gene are MNHEY and SMNVEV (reference sequence). The CDR3 has 13 amino acids. The V end was cut by 3 bases, the J end by 2 bases, with 7 bases between.